A selection of T cell receptor beta chains follows, all from one sample in a study of regulatory T cells in long-lasting Graves disease. TCRdb reanalysed the multiplex PCR reads using MiXCR and keeps one entry per CDR3 protein. Seen here are some 370,000 distinct CDR3 sequences, approximately 25% observed once, and the top ten hold approximately 30%. The source material was peripheral blood mononuclear cells (PBMCs), sampled when the disease was refractory, from a patient treated with antithyroid drugs. The receptors come from a woman aged 40 to 50 with Graves disease. CDR3s include the opening cysteine and the closing phenylalanine or tryptophan. Each record gives: J gene, V gene, clone size, D gene, CDR3 DNA, CDR3 protein. The D gene is left open where the match is weak. Some rows mark clone size as missing; the rest say once, few, many or name a class of expanded clone.

J: TRBJ1-5
V: TRBV19
size: few
D: -
DNA: TGTGCCAGTAGTATAGGCCAGGGTCGGCGTTTCAGTAATCAGCCCCAGCATTTT
CDR3: CASSIGQGRRFSNQPQHF

J: TRBJ2-5
V: TRBV28
size: -
D: -
DNA: TGTGCCAGCAGTTTGAAAAGGCTGGGGGAGACCCAGTACTTC
CDR3: CASSLKRLGETQYF

J: TRBJ1-4
V: TRBV28
size: -
D: -
DNA: TGTGCCAGTCGGAGTGGGGTTAATGAAAAACTGTTTTTT
CDR3: CASRSGVNEKLFF

J: TRBJ2-7
V: TRBV27
size: many
D: TRBD2
DNA: TGTGCCAGCCGACTAGCGGGAGGTCTCTACGAGCAGTACTTC
CDR3: CASRLAGGLYEQYF

J: TRBJ2-1
V: TRBV18
size: -
D: -
DNA: TGTGCCAGCTCACCCCGGGAGTACAATGAGCAGTTCTTC
CDR3: CASSPREYNEQFF

J: TRBJ2-7
V: TRBV11-2
size: few
D: -
DNA: TGTGCCAGCAGCTCGGGGTGGGGCCCCGCCTACGAGCAGTACTTC
CDR3: CASSSGWGPAYEQYF

J: TRBJ2-2
V: TRBV2
size: many
D: -
DNA: TGTGCCACCTCAGGGGATACCGGGGAGCTGTTTTTT
CDR3: CATSGDTGELFF

J: TRBJ2-5
V: TRBV30
size: -
D: -
DNA: TGTGCCTGGAGTGTAGGAGGCCGGGAGACCCAGTACTTC
CDR3: CAWSVGGRETQYF

J: TRBJ1-1
V: TRBV28
size: many
D: -
DNA: TGTGCCAGCAGTTCCGCAGGCCCCCTGAACACTGAAGCTTTCTTT
CDR3: CASSSAGPLNTEAFF

J: TRBJ2-2
V: TRBV5-1
size: few
D: TRBD2
DNA: TGCGCCAGCAGCTACCCGGGACTAGCCGGCGGGGAGCTGTTTTTT
CDR3: CASSYPGLAGGELFF

J: TRBJ1-2
V: TRBV5-1
size: few
D: -
DNA: TGCGCCAGCAGCTTGGTGGTAGGGATCTATGGCTACACCTTC
CDR3: CASSLVVGIYGYTF